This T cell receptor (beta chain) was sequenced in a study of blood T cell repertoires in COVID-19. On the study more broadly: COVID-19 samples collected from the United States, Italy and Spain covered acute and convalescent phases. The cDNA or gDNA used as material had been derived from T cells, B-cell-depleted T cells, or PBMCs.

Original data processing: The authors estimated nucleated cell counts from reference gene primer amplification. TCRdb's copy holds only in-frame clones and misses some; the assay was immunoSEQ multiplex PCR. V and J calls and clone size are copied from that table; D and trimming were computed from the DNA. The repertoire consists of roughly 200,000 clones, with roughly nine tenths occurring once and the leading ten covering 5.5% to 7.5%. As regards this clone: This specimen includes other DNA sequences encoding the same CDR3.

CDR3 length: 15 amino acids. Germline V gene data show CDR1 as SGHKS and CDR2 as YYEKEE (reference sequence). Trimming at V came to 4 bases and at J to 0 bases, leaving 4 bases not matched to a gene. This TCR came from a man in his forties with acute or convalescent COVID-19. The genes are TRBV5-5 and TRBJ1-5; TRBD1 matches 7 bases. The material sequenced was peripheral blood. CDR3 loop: CASSLTGNSNQPQHF. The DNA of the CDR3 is TGTGCCAGCAGCCTGACAGGGAATAGCAATCAGCCCCAGCATTTT.